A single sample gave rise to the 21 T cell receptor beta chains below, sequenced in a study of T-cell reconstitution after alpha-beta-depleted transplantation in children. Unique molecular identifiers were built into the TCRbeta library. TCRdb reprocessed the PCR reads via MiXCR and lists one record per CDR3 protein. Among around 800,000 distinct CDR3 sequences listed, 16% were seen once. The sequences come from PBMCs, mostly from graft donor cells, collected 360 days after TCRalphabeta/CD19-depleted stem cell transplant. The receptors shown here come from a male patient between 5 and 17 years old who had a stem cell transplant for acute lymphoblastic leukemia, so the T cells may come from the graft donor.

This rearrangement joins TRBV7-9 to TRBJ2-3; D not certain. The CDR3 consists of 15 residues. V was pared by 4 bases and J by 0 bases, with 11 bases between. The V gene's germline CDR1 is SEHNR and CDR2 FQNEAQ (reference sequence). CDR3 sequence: CASSSKAISTDTQYF. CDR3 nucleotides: TGTGCCAGCAGCTCCAAAGCGATTAGCACAGATACGCAGTATTTT. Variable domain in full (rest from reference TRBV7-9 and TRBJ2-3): DTGVSQNPRHKITKRGQNVTFRCDPISEHNRLYWYRQTLGQGPEFLTYFQNEAQLEKSRLLSDRFSAERPKGSFSTLEIQRTEQGDSAMYLCASSSKAISTDTQYFGPGTRLTVL.

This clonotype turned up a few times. CDR3 loop: CSVDPLSTGELFF. The DNA for the CDR3 is TGCAGCGTTGATCCCCTAAGCACCGGGGAGCTGTTTTTT. This chain connects TRBV29-1 to TRBJ2-2, with D unclear. CDR3 length equals 13 residues. Germline assignment: CDR1 SQVTM and CDR2 ANQGSEA. With 3 bases removed from V and 4 bases from J, the gap between germline ends came to 9 bases.

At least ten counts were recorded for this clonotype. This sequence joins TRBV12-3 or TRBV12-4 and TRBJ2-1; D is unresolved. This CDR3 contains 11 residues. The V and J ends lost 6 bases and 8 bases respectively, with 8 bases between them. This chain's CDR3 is CASSLTYEQFF. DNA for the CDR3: TGTGCCAGCAGCCTTACCTATGAGCAGTTCTTC.

The CDR3 region has the DNA TGTGCCAGCAGTCAACTAGCGGGAGGGACTCGGGAGACCCAGTACTTC. The encoded protein is CASSQLAGGTRETQYF. This chain joins TRBV2 and TRBJ2-5, with 13 nucleotides matching TRBD2. This CDR3 comprises 16 residues. With 5 bases clipped from V and 5 bases from J, the junction kept 8 bases outside the gene matches. Germline CDR1 and CDR2: SNHLY and FYNNEI.

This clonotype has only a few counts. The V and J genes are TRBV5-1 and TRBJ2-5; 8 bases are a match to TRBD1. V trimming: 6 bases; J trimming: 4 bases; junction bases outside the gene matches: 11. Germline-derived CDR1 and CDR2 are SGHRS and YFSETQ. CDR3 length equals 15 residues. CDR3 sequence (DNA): TGCGCCAGCAACCTATTCCAGGGGGCCGGAGAGACCCAGTACTTC. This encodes CASNLFQGAGETQYF. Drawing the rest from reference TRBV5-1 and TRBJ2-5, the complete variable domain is KAGVTQTPRYLIKTRGQQVTLSCSPISGHRSVSWYQQTPGQGLQFLFEYFSETQRNKGNFPGRFSGRQFSNSRSEMNVSTLELGDSALYLCASNLFQGAGETQYFGPGTRLLVL.

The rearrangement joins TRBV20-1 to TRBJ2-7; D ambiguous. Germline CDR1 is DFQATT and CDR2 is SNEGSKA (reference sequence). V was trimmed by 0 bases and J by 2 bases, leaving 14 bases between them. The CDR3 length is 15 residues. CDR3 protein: CSARDRTVNTYEQYF. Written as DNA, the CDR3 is TGCAGTGCTAGAGATAGGACCGTAAATACCTACGAGCAGTACTTC.

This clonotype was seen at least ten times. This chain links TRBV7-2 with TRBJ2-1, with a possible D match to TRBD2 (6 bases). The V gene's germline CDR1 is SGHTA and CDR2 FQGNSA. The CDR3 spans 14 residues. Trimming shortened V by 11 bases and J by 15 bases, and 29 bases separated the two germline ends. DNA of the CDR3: TGTGCCCTCCTCCGGGGGAGGAATACTTTAACGATGTTCTTC. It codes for CALLRGRNTLTMFF.

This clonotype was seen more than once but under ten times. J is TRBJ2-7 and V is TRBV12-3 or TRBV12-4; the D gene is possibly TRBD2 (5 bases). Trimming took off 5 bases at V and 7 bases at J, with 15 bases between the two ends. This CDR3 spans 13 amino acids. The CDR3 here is CASSSSLRDEQYF. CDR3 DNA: TGTGCCAGCAGTAGTTCCCTACGGGATGAGCAGTACTTC.

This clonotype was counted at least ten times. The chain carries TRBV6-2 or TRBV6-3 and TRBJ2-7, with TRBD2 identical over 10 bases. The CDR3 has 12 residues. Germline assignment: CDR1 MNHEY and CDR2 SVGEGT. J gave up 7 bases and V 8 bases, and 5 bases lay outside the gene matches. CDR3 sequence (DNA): TGTGCCAGCGGACTAGCGGTCCGGGAGCAGTACTTC. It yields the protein CASGLAVREQYF.

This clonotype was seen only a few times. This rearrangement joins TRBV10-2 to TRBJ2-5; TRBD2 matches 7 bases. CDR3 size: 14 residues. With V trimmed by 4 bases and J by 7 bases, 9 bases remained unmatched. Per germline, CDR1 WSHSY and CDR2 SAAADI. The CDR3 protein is CASSATSIFGTQYF. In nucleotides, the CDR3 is TGCGCCAGCAGTGCGACTAGCATTTTTGGGACCCAGTACTTC.

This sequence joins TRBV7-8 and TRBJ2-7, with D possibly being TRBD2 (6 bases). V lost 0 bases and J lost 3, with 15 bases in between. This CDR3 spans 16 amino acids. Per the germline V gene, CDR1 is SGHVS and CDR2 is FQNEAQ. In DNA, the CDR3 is TGTGCCAGCAGCTTAGCGACGGGGTTGGGACTCTACGAGCAGTACTTC. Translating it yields CASSLATGLGLYEQYF.

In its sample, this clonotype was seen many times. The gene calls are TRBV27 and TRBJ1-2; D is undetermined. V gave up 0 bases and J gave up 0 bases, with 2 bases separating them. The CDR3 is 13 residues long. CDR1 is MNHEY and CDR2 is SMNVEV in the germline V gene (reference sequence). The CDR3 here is CASSLSANYGYTF. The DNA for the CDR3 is TGTGCCAGCAGTTTATCAGCTAACTATGGCTACACCTTC.

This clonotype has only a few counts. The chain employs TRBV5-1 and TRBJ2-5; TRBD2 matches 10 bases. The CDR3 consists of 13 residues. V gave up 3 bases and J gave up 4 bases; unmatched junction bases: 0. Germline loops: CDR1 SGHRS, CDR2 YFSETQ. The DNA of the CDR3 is TGCGCCAGCAGCTGGACTAGCGGAGAGACCCAGTACTTC. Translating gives CASSWTSGETQYF.

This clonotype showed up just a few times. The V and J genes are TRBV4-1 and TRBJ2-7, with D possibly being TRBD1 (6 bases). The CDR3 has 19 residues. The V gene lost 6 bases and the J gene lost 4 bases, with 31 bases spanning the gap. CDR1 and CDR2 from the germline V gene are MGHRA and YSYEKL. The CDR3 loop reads CASSPTLLTLDRKQYEQYF. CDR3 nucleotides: TGCGCCAGCAGTCCAACTCTACTCACGTTGGACAGAAAACAGTACGAGCAGTACTTC.

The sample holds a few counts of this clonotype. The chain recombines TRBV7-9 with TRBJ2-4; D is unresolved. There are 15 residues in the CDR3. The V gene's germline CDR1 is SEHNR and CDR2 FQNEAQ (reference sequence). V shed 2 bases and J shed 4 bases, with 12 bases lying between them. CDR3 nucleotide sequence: TGTGCCAGCAGCTTATCAGGCCTAGGGAAAAACATTCAGTACTTC. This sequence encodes CASSLSGLGKNIQYF.

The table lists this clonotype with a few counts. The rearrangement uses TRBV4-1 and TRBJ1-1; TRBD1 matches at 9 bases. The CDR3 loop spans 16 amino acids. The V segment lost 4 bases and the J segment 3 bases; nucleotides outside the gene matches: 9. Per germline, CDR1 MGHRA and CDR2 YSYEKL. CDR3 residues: CASSPRDRVRDTEAFF. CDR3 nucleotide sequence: TGCGCCAGCAGCCCCCGGGACAGGGTTCGGGACACTGAAGCTTTCTTT.

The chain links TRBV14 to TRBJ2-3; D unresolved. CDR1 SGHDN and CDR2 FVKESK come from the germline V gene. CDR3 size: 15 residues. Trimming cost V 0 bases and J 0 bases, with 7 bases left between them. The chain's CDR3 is CASSQDLLSTDTQYF. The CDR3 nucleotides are TGTGCCAGCAGCCAAGATCTCTTGAGCACAGATACGCAGTATTTT. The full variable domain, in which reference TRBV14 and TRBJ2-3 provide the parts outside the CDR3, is EAGVTQFPSHSVIEKGQTVTLRCDPISGHDNLYWYRRVMGKEIKFLLHFVKESKQDESGMPNNRFLAERTGGTYSTLKVQPAELEDSGVYFCASSQDLLSTDTQYFGPGTRLTVL.

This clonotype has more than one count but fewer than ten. The CDR3 region is CSAPGRRISYEQYF. CDR3 coding DNA: TGCAGCGCCCCGGGACGCAGGATCTCATACGAGCAGTACTTC. V is TRBV29-1 and J is TRBJ2-7; D possibly uses TRBD1 or TRBD2 (5 bases each). This CDR3 has 14 residues. Germline-derived CDR1 and CDR2 are SQVTM and ANQGSEA. The V gene lost 7 bases and the J gene lost 4 bases, with 20 bases spanning the gap.

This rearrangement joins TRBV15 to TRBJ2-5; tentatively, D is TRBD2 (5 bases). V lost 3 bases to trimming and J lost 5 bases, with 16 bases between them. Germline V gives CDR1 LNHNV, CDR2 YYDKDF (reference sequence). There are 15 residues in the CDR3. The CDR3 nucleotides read TGTGCCACCAGCAGTAAGACGGGATCTTGGGAGACCCAGTACTTC. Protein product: CATSSKTGSWETQYF.

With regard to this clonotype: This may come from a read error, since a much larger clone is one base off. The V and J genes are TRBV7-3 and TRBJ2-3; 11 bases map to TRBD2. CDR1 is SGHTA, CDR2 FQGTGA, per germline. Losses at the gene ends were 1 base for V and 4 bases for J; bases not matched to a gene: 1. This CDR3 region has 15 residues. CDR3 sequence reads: CASSLIAGGPDTQYF. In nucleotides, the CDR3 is TGTGCCAGCAGCTTAATAGCGGGAGGGCCAGATACGCAGTATTTT.

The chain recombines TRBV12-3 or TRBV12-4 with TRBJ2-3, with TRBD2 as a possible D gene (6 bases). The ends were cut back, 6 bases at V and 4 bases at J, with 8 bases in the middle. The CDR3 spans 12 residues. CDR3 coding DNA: TGTGCCAGCAGACTAGCTTCAGATACGCAGTATTTT. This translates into CASRLASDTQYF.